The clone carrying this TCR beta chain has more than one count but fewer than ten. This specimen comes from a study of blood T cell repertoires in COVID-19. The germline V gene encodes CDR1 ENHRY and CDR2 SYGVKD. V lost 11 bases to trimming and J lost 1 base, with 17 bases between them. There are 14 residues in the CDR3. Some clones are missing from TCRdb's copy, which holds only in-frame ones; the method was immunoSEQ multiplex PCR. The profile shows about 210,000 clones, roughly 79% of them singletons. The sequencing input was PBMCs or T cells enriched from blood (not recorded which). The sequence was obtained from a woman in her fifties or sixties with acute COVID-19. The V gene is TRBV10-3, the J gene TRBJ2-5; D might be TRBD1 (6 bases). CDR3 sequence reads: CAASSTGRQETQYF. The CDR3 coding sequence is TGTGCCGCATCCTCGACAGGCCGCCAAGAGACCCAGTACTTC.